This is a list of T cell receptor beta chains from one sample in a study of blood T cell repertoires in COVID-19. Sequenced by immunoSEQ multiplex PCR; TCRdb stores in-frame clones only, minus some. The sample has some 100,000 clones; about 90% are singletons. The sequenced sample was peripheral blood. Receptor source: a man aged 50-59 years with COVID-19, enrolled during active disease. Both conserved end residues are part of each CDR3. D genes are given only for firm matches. The size entry is marked missing in some rows and otherwise reads once, few, many or a size class.

CDR3 protein,CDR3 DNA,V gene,J gene,D gene,clone size
CASSLDRGRAFF,TGTGCCAGCAGCTTAGATCGCGGTCGAGCTTTCTTT,TRBV11-3,TRBJ1-1,-,-
CASSQDRADTGELFF,TGCGCCAGCAGCCAGGACAGGGCGGACACCGGGGAGCTGTTTTTT,TRBV5-1,TRBJ2-2,TRBD1,-
CASSTRQGVTEAFF,TGTGCCAGCAGCACCCGACAGGGAGTCACTGAAGCTTTCTTT,TRBV7-2,TRBJ1-1,TRBD1,-
CASSAAGPFYEQYF,TGTGCCAGCAGCGCCGCAGGCCCTTTCTACGAGCAGTACTTC,TRBV7-2,TRBJ2-7,-,-
CASSLTGGDYSPLHF,TGTGCCAGCAGCTTGACGGGGGGCGACTATTCACCCCTCCACTTT,TRBV5-5,TRBJ1-6,-,-
CASSPMNTEAFF,TGTGCCAGCAGTCCCATGAACACTGAAGCTTTCTTT,TRBV6-5,TRBJ1-1,-,-
CASRAVGQAKETQYF,TGTGCCAGCAGAGCCGTGGGACAGGCCAAAGAGACCCAGTACTTC,TRBV2,TRBJ2-5,TRBD1,-
CASSPGQGADEQYF,TGTGCCAGTAGTCCGGGACAGGGGGCCGACGAGCAGTACTTC,TRBV19,TRBJ2-7,TRBD1,-
CASSLKGQAGNTIYF,TGTGCCAGCAGCTTGAAGGGACAGGCTGGAAACACCATATATTTT,TRBV5-4,TRBJ1-3,TRBD1,-
CASTSDRLNQPQHF,TGTGCCAGCACCTCCGACAGGTTAAATCAGCCCCAGCATTTT,TRBV19,TRBJ1-5,-,-
CASSLGPGELFF,TGTGCCAGCAGCTTGGGCCCCGGGGAGCTGTTTTTT,TRBV7-9,TRBJ2-2,-,-
CASSLSRPAGEQYF,TGTGCCAGCAGCTTATCCAGGCCCGCTGGCGAGCAGTACTTC,TRBV7-2,TRBJ2-7,-,-
CASSQEGPQSGGLHGYTF,TGCGCCAGCAGCCAAGAAGGACCCCAGTCAGGGGGCCTCCATGGCTACACCTTC,TRBV4-3,TRBJ1-2,TRBD1,-
CASNLAGGREQYF,TGTGCCAGCAATCTAGCGGGGGGGCGAGAGCAGTACTTC,TRBV2,TRBJ2-7,TRBD2,-
CSARLAEQFF,TGCAGTGCCCGACTAGCGGAGCAGTTCTTC,TRBV20-1,TRBJ2-1,TRBD2,once
CASRLDAGDTEAFF,TGTGCCAGCAGACTAGACGCGGGGGACACTGAAGCTTTCTTT,TRBV6-5,TRBJ1-1,-,once
CASSQAVASSYEQYF,TGTGCCAGCAGCCAAGCGGTAGCCAGCTCCTACGAGCAGTACTTC,TRBV3-1/TRBV3-2,TRBJ2-7,-,-
CASSLSSGNTIYF,TGTGCCAGCAGTCTTTCGTCTGGAAACACCATATATTTT,TRBV7-8,TRBJ1-3,-,-
CASSAKEGYYQPQHF,TGTGCCAGCAGCGCTAAAGAGGGATATTACCAGCCCCAGCATTTT,TRBV21-1,TRBJ1-5,-,-
CASSQVNRESPLHF,TGTGCCAGCAGCCAAGTTAACAGGGAGTCACCCCTCCACTTT,TRBV3-1/TRBV3-2,TRBJ1-6,-,-
CAWNQGSNQPQHF,TGTGCCTGGAATCAGGGAAGCAATCAGCCCCAGCATTTT,TRBV30,TRBJ1-5,-,once
CASSPGTDYGYTF,TGTGCCAGCTCACCCGGGACAGATTATGGCTACACCTTC,TRBV18,TRBJ1-2,TRBD1,-
CATSRRRTSGGTDTQYF,TGTGCCACCAGCAGACGTCGGACTAGCGGGGGGACAGATACGCAGTATTTT,TRBV15,TRBJ2-3,TRBD2,once
CSVVLVPGVDTQYF,TGCAGCGTTGTTTTGGTACCAGGGGTAGATACGCAGTATTTT,TRBV29-1,TRBJ2-3,-,-
CASSYPVGTSPREQYF,TGTGCCAGCAGTTACCCCGTTGGGACATCACCTAGGGAGCAGTACTTC,TRBV6-6,TRBJ2-7,-,-
CAWSVLQGNYGYTF,TGTGCCTGGAGTGTACTACAGGGGAACTATGGCTACACCTTC,TRBV30,TRBJ1-2,TRBD1,once
CASSGGQNTGELFF,TGCGCCAGCAGCGGCGGACAGAACACCGGGGAGCTGTTTTTT,TRBV5-1,TRBJ2-2,-,-
CASSPGQGAPTDTQYF,TGCGCCAGCAGCCCCGGACAGGGGGCGCCGACAGATACGCAGTATTTT,TRBV5-1,TRBJ2-3,TRBD1,-
CASRETGWGSEAFF,TGCGCCAGCAGGGAGACAGGGTGGGGTTCTGAAGCTTTCTTT,TRBV10-2,TRBJ1-1,TRBD1,-
CSVVTCNQPQHF,TGCAGCGTTGTAACTTGCAATCAGCCCCAGCATTTT,TRBV29-1,TRBJ1-5,-,-
CASSQEGQGATNEKLFF,TGTGCCAGCAGCCAAGAAGGACAGGGGGCAACTAATGAAAAACTGTTTTTT,TRBV4-2,TRBJ1-4,TRBD1,once
CASSPPGNYGYTF,TGCGCCAGCAGCCCACCGGGAAACTATGGCTACACCTTC,TRBV5-1,TRBJ1-2,-,-
CASSRNGPGSNQPQHF,TGTGCCAGCAGCCGCAACGGACCAGGGAGCAATCAGCCCCAGCATTTT,TRBV3-1/TRBV3-2,TRBJ1-5,-,once
CASSFGAPQGHEQYF,TGTGCCAGCAGTTTTGGGGCCCCACAGGGTCACGAGCAGTACTTC,TRBV27,TRBJ2-7,-,-
CASTMTGTGAGELFF,TGCGCCAGCACCATGACAGGGACTGGGGCCGGGGAGCTGTTTTTT,TRBV5-1,TRBJ2-2,-,-
CASSQTRQTTGYEKLFF,TGCGCCAGCAGCCAGACGCGACAAACGACAGGTTATGAAAAACTGTTTTTT,TRBV4-3,TRBJ1-4,-,-
CSASGGGQEPLFF,TGCAGCGCTTCGGGAGGGGGGCAGGAACCCCTGTTTTTT,TRBV29-1,TRBJ1-4,-,-
CASSPPRTVNYGYTF,TGTGCCAGCTCACCACCCAGGACAGTCAACTATGGCTACACCTTC,TRBV18,TRBJ1-2,-,-
CATFSCRDAFF,TGTGCCACCTTTTCTTGCCGAGATGCTTTCTTT,TRBV24-1,TRBJ1-1,-,few
CAWSVAGFGSPLHF,TGTGCCTGGAGTGTCGCGGGCTTCGGTTCACCCCTCCACTTT,TRBV30,TRBJ1-6,-,-
CASSSQTGTKTGELFF,TGTGCCAGCAGCTCCCAGACAGGGACGAAGACCGGGGAGCTGTTTTTT,TRBV7-3,TRBJ2-2,TRBD1,-
CASSQEGTAHQPQHF,TGTGCCAGCAGCCAAGAAGGGACAGCTCATCAGCCCCAGCATTTT,TRBV3-1/TRBV3-2,TRBJ1-5,TRBD1,-
CASSPLGRTDMTPLHF,TGTGCCAGCTCACCACTAGGAAGGACAGATATGACGCCCCTCCACTTT,TRBV18,TRBJ1-6,-,-
CASRGPTGTASYYSNQPQHF,TGCGCCAGCAGGGGTCCCACCGGGACAGCCAGTTACTATAGCAATCAGCCCCAGCATTTT,TRBV10-1,TRBJ1-5,TRBD1,-
CASSLSGGGEKLFF,TGTGCCAGCAGCTTGTCTGGGGGCGGTGAAAAACTGTTTTTT,TRBV5-5,TRBJ1-4,-,once
CASSRQSANYGYTF,TGTGCCAGTAGTAGACAGTCAGCTAACTATGGCTACACCTTC,TRBV19,TRBJ1-2,-,-
CASSPGLAGTYEQYF,TGTGCCAGCAGCCCCGGACTAGCGGGAACCTACGAGCAGTACTTC,TRBV4-2,TRBJ2-7,TRBD2,-
CASSSWTGENTEAFF,TGTGCCAGCAGCTCCTGGACAGGGGAGAACACTGAAGCTTTCTTT,TRBV7-8,TRBJ1-1,TRBD1,-
CASSAGPGQHNEQFF,TGTGCCAGCAGTGCGGGGCCGGGACAGCACAATGAGCAGTTCTTC,TRBV2,TRBJ2-1,TRBD1,once
CAISAQGYDSPLHF,TGTGCCATCAGTGCACAGGGATACGATTCACCCCTCCACTTT,TRBV10-3,TRBJ1-6,-,-
CASSPTGNYGYTF,TGTGCCAGCAGCCCGACAGGGAACTATGGCTACACCTTC,TRBV3-1/TRBV3-2,TRBJ1-2,TRBD1,-
CASSLRLAGNTIYF,TGTGCCAGCAGTCTCAGGCTGGCTGGAAACACCATATATTTT,TRBV6-2/TRBV6-3,TRBJ1-3,-,-
CASSVGREDTEAFF,TGTGCCAGCAGCGTAGGTCGGGAAGACACTGAAGCTTTCTTT,TRBV9,TRBJ1-1,-,-